What follows are 17 T cell receptor beta chains derived from one specimen sequenced in a study of T cell responses to AZD1222 COVID-19 vaccine. The assay was immunoSEQ multiplex PCR, and TCRdb's table has in-frame clones only and misses some. This repertoire shows some 200,000 clones, 80% to 95% found once; its top ten account for roughly 3.8%. The source was peripheral blood, collected on day 0 of AZD1222 vaccination. Receptors were obtained from an adult in good health.

Notes on this clone: The sample holds other DNA sequences that translate to the same CDR3. CDR3 bases: TGCGCCAGCAGCTTGGGGACAGGGAACCAGCCCCAGCATTTT. Translation gives CASSLGTGNQPQHF. The chain joins TRBV5-1 to TRBJ1-5; TRBD1 matches 8 bases. The CDR3 has 14 residues. After removal of 0 bases from V and 7 bases from J, the junction contained 3 bases not matched to a gene. CDR1 and CDR2 from the germline V gene are SGHRS and YFSETQ. Combining the CDR3 with reference TRBV5-1 and TRBJ1-5 gives the whole variable domain KAGVTQTPRYLIKTRGQQVTLSCSPISGHRSVSWYQQTPGQGLQFLFEYFSETQRNKGNFPGRFSGRQFSNSRSEMNVSTLELGDSALYLCASSLGTGNQPQHFGDGTRLSIL.

The chain joins TRBV19 to TRBJ1-5; TRBD1 matches at 10 bases. V shed 8 bases, J shed 3 bases, and the junction held 7 bases outside the gene matches. This CDR3 has 15 residues. The germline V gene encodes CDR1 LNHDA and CDR2 SQIVND (reference sequence). The CDR3 nucleotides are TGTGCCAGTGAATTTGGGACAGGGGTCAATCAGCCCCAGCATTTT. Encoded protein: CASEFGTGVNQPQHF.

This chain connects TRBV7-2 to TRBJ2-1; D remains ambiguous. The CDR3 is made up of 17 amino acids. Germline CDR1 SGHTA, CDR2 FQGNSA. V was clipped by 1 base and J by 0 bases, with 13 bases between them. The CDR3 DNA reads as TGTGCCAGCAGCTTAGTATCGGTTCCCAGCTCCTACAATGAGCAGTTCTTC. Translating it yields CASSLVSVPSSYNEQFF.

The chain recombines TRBV19 with TRBJ1-5; D unresolved. Looked up from germline, CDR1 is LNHDA and CDR2 is SQIVND (reference sequence). CDR3 length: 16 residues. The V end was cut by 5 bases, the J end by 2 bases, with 16 bases between. The CDR3 DNA follows: TGTGCCAGTAGTTATCTGGGAGGCGGGGGCAATCAGCCCCAGCATTTT. Its translation is CASSYLGGGGNQPQHF. Drawing the rest from reference TRBV19 and TRBJ1-5, the complete variable domain is DGGITQSPKYLFRKEGQNVTLSCEQNLNHDAMYWYRQDPGQGLRLIYYSQIVNDFQKGDIAEGYSVSREKKESFPLTVTSAQKNPTAFYLCASSYLGGGGNQPQHFGDGTRLSIL.

The chain carries TRBV28 and TRBJ1-3; D call uncertain. The germline gives CDR1 MDHEN, CDR2 SYDVKM. This CDR3 has 15 residues. V shed 2 bases and J shed 0 bases, with 8 bases lying between them. Here the CDR3 DNA reads TGTGCCAGCAGTTTACAAACTTACTCTGGAAACACCATATATTTT. This sequence encodes CASSLQTYSGNTIYF.

The chain combines TRBV27 with TRBJ1-6; D uncertain. Per the germline V gene, CDR1 is MNHEY and CDR2 is SMNVEV (reference sequence). V dropped 8 bases and J dropped 2 bases, with 10 bases sitting between them. The CDR3 is 14 amino acids. CDR3 region: CASSPWTYNSPLHF. The CDR3 nucleotides read TGTGCCAGCTCCCCCTGGACCTATAATTCACCCCTCCACTTT.

In this sample, this clone turned up a few times. The chain carries TRBV15 and TRBJ1-2, with D tentatively TRBD1 (5 bases). In germline, CDR1 is LNHNV, CDR2 YYDKDF (reference sequence). There are 13 residues in the CDR3. Trimming pared 4 bases from V and 5 bases from J, leaving 11 bases between. CDR3 in DNA: TGTGCCACCAGCATCCGGGACGGGTATGGCTACACCTTC. It codes for CATSIRDGYGYTF.

The chain recombines TRBV11-2 with TRBJ1-1; D unresolved. Germline assignment: CDR1 SGHAT and CDR2 FQNNGV. The CDR3 runs 12 residues. The V gene lost 5 bases and the J gene lost 0 bases, with 4 bases spanning the gap. This CDR3 is CASSLLNTEAFF. The CDR3 coding sequence is TGTGCCAGCAGCCTCTTGAACACTGAAGCTTTCTTT.

The chain joins TRBV20-1 to TRBJ2-5, with D tentatively TRBD1 or TRBD2 (6 bases each). The CDR3 extends over 14 amino acids. V lost 3 bases and J 0 bases, leaving 11 bases between the germline ends. Germline V gene data show CDR1 as DFQATT and CDR2 as SNEGSKA (reference sequence). CDR3 bases: TGCAGTGCTAGTGGGGGGCAGGACCAAGAGACCCAGTACTTC. Translation: CSASGGQDQETQYF.

The chain recombines TRBV5-8 with TRBJ1-2; maybe TRBD1 (5 bases). CDR1 SGHTS and CDR2 YDEGEE come from the germline V gene. Trimming removed 5 bases from V and 9 bases from J, with 14 bases in between. The CDR3 length is 12 residues. This chain's CDR3 is CASSWQGYSYTF. CDR3 nucleotides: TGTGCCAGCAGTTGGCAGGGTTATAGCTACACCTTC.

The rearrangement links TRBV6-5 to TRBJ1-5; D may be TRBD1 (5 bases). This CDR3 contains 15 residues. Trimming removed 2 bases at V and 0 bases at J, with 8 bases between. Looked up from germline, CDR1 is MNHEY and CDR2 is SVGAGI. The CDR3 here is CASSYQGVSNQPQHF. The CDR3 region has the DNA TGTGCCAGCAGTTACCAGGGAGTTAGCAATCAGCCCCAGCATTTT.

This sequence joins TRBV7-2 and TRBJ1-6; D remains ambiguous. The CDR3 is 15 amino acids. From germline, CDR1 is SGHTA and CDR2 FQGNSA. The V gene lost 1 base and the J gene lost 6 bases, with 10 bases spanning the gap. For the CDR3, the DNA is TGTGCCAGCAGCTTAGAAGTGTACTCTAATTCACCCCTCCACTTT. Amino acid sequence: CASSLEVYSNSPLHF.

This clone occurred once. This rearrangement joins TRBV2 to TRBJ1-4; weak D call: TRBD1 (6 bases). The CDR3 consists of 15 residues. Germline CDR1 and CDR2: SNHLY and FYNNEI. Deletions cut 3 bases from V and 4 bases from J, with 12 bases between. CDR3 region: CASSERGPGNEKLFF. As DNA, the CDR3 is TGTGCCAGCAGTGAGCGGGGGCCGGGTAATGAAAAACTGTTTTTT. The entire variable domain, with the rest obtained from reference TRBV2 and TRBJ1-4, is as follows: EPEVTQTPSHQVTQMGQEVILRCVPISNHLYFYWYRQILGQKVEFLVSFYNNEISEKSEIFDDQFSVERPDGSNFTLKIRSTKLEDSAMYFCASSERGPGNEKLFFGSGTQLSVL.

This sequence joins TRBV3-1 (or the pseudogene TRBV3-2) and TRBJ2-7; 8 bases fit TRBD1. There are 16 residues in the CDR3. Per germline, CDR1 LGHDT and CDR2 YNNKEL (reference sequence). V shed 2 bases, J shed 5 bases, and the junction held 11 bases outside the gene matches. The CDR3 DNA is TGTGCCAGCAGCCAAATCAGGGGGCCTGCCTCTCACGAGCAGTACTTC. Amino acids: CASSQIRGPASHEQYF.

CDR3 nucleotide sequence: TGTGCCAGCAGCGCCAAAGCGGAGTTACGCACAGATACGCAGTATTTT. This gives the protein CASSAKAELRTDTQYF. The chain recombines TRBV3-1 (or the pseudogene TRBV3-2) with TRBJ2-3; tentatively, D is TRBD2 (5 bases). V gave up 5 bases and J gave up 1 base, with 16 bases separating them. CDR3 length: 16 residues. Per the germline V gene, CDR1 is LGHDT and CDR2 is YNNKEL (reference sequence).

V is TRBV19 and J is TRBJ2-5, with 9 bases that match TRBD2. The CDR3 is 19 residues long. V dropped 1 base and J dropped 3; count of bases not matched to a gene: 15. The germline V gene has CDR1 LNHDA and CDR2 SQIVND (reference sequence). The CDR3 DNA sequence: TGTGCCAGTAGTATAGTAAGGCATCAGAGCGGGAGGTATGAAGAGACCCAGTACTTC. Amino acid sequence: CASSIVRHQSGRYEETQYF.

The chain uses TRBV3-1 (or the pseudogene TRBV3-2) and TRBJ1-5, with D unclear. The germline CDR1 and CDR2 sequences are LGHDT and YNNKEL (reference sequence). V dropped 0 bases and J dropped 0 bases, with 9 bases sitting between them. The CDR3 length is 16 residues. The CDR3 is CASSQDRGASNQPQHF. The CDR3 DNA reads as TGTGCCAGCAGCCAAGATCGCGGAGCTAGCAATCAGCCCCAGCATTTT.